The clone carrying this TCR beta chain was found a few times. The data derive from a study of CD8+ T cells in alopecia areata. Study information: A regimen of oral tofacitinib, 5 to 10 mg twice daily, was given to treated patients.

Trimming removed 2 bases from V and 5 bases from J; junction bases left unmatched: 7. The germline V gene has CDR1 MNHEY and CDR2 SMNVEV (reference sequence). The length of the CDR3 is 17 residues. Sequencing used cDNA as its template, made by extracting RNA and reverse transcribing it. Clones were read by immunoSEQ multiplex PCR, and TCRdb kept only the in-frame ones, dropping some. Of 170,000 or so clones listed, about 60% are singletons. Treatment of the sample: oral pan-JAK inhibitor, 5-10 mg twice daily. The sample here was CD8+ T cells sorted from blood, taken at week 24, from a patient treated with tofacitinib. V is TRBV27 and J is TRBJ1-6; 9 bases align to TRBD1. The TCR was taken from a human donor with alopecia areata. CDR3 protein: CASSLAAGTGNNSPLHF. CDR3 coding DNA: TGTGCCAGCAGTTTAGCGGCCGGGACAGGGAATAATTCACCCCTCCACTTT.